This TCR beta chain was sequenced during a study of tumor-infiltrating lymphocytes in primary liver carcinoma. From 500 ng of total RNA, TCR beta-specific cDNA was reverse-transcribed using a constant-region primer. TCR beta libraries came from three nested multiplex PCR rounds using slightly modified ARM-PCR. Running around 10 cycles apiece, the first two PCR rounds relied on TRBV1-TRBV30 forward primers together with a C-beta reverse primer. Using its own MiXCR run on the multiplex PCR reads, TCRdb lists one record per CDR3 protein. Of approximately 310,000 distinct CDR3 sequences listed, about 60% are singletons. Regarding this clonotype: What it binds is unknown.

Extraction also yielded germline DNA, while blood RNA was obtained from unsorted whole blood. This CDR3 comprises 14 residues. Per germline, CDR1 MNHEY and CDR2 SVGEGT. The trim removed 10 bases at V and 5 bases at J, leaving 10 bases unmatched. Study-wide results and caveats: Tumor-adjacent and tumor-blood pairs shared less of their repertoires than tumor region pairs shared.

The sample was peripheral blood. The receptor was derived from a man between 35 and 55 years old with primary liver carcinoma and hepatitis B virus infection. The chain joins TRBV6-2 or TRBV6-3 to TRBJ2-3; 9 positions agree with TRBD2. The CDR3 loop is CAITKAGGVDTQYF. For the CDR3, the DNA is TGTGCCATCACTAAGGCGGGAGGGGTAGATACGCAGTATTTT.